This note documents a single T cell receptor (beta chain) sequence. No cognate antigen has been identified for it. Per-nucleotide qualities are absent, and no much larger clonotype sits a single base away. From the cysteine up to the phenylalanine, the CDR3 has a length of 14 residues. Only CDR3 DNA remains: 42 bases, in frame from the first base. Here V drops 8 bases and J drops 2 bases, and the junction holds 4 bases not matched to any gene. Taken from the germline V gene, the CDR1 and CDR2 loops are SNHLY and FYNNEI. For sequencing of the TCRbeta CDR3 region, genomic DNA was extracted from the sorted cells. TCRbeta CDR3 regions were sequenced using the immunoSEQ Assay. Sourced from immuneACCESS, this table was stored by TCRdb with only in-frame sequences that have V and J called. A share of the clones is absent; for the studies checked, an unresolved V gene accounts for under half, and the remainder has no known explanation. This sample has around 80,000 clones in its table, and 75% to 90% of those were observed once. The top ten hold 2.4% of the sample.

This entry is derived from a study of OX40 agonist ivuxolimab in advanced cancers. Background for the entire study: Ivuxolimab was an agonistic, fully human IgG2 monoclonal antibody directed against OX40 (CD134), a costimulatory receptor. Intravenous ivuxolimab was administered to patients every 2 weeks at six dose levels: 0.01, 0.1, 0.3, 1.5, 3 and 10 mg/kg. Of the approximately 53 patients in dose escalation, around 20 had hepatocellular carcinoma, about 15 had melanoma, 9 had renal cell carcinoma and 9 had head and neck cancer. A male proportion of about 79% and a mean age of 60 years, ranging from about 23 to 90, were recorded for the dose-escalation cohort. Patients were allowed to have had prior anti-PD-1, anti-PD-L1 or anti-CTLA-4 therapy, and 30% to 40% of the dose-escalation patients had previously received checkpoint inhibitors. Partial responses were achieved by three dose-escalation patients, of whom one had hepatocellular carcinoma and two had cutaneous melanoma. Peripheral TCRbeta sequencing was intended to test whether TCR sequence diversity was altered and clonal T-cell expansion was caused by ivuxolimab. The paper covers the monotherapy dose-escalation part of the phase I ivuxolimab trial, which included N of about 50 patients.

The trial excluded patients who had a history of autoimmune disease or who were on systemic immunosuppression. Peripheral blood for TCR sequencing was drawn from every dose cohort at baseline, at cycle 4 day 1 and at cycle 7 day 1. The samples were taken from a phase I, first-in-human, multicenter, open-label dose-escalation trial of ivuxolimab. The trial enrolled adults with locally advanced or metastatic head and neck squamous cell, hepatocellular, melanoma or renal cell carcinoma. Before TCR sequencing, CD4+ T cells and CD8+ T cells from peripheral blood were sorted into separate populations. General study outcomes and caveats: In the 0.1-3.0 mg/kg groups, partial responders had among the lowest normalized peripheral clonal expansion, particularly in CD8+ T cells. After ivuxolimab, expanded clones were on average more numerous among CD8+ T cells than among CD4+ T cells. Low levels of normalized T-cell clonal expansion were also shown by some nonresponding patients. At doses of 0.1 to 3.0 mg/kg, clonal expansion of both CD4+ and CD8+ T cells in blood was seen between baseline and week 6. Antigen specificity was not determined for the clonally expanded peripheral T cells.

This clonotype was obtained from an adult with an advanced solid tumor such as melanoma, head and neck, liver or kidney cancer. The input for sequencing was CD4+ or CD8+ T cells sorted from blood, taken in a trial of the OX40 agonist ivuxolimab. The chain employs TRBV2 and TRBJ1-2; 11 middle bases align to TRBD1. The DNA is TGTGCCAGCCGCTGGACAGGGGGCAACTATGGCTACACCTTC. This codes for CASRWTGGNYGYTF.